The source of this TCR beta chain is a study of shared clonotypes between healthy human individuals. Donation came from healthy HIV-negative adults that had no recent acute infections or vaccinations. The study drew all its donors from Caucasian adults living in Nashville, Tennessee. Germline V gene sequence: CDR1 LNHDA, CDR2 SQIVND (reference sequence). The CDR3 length is 15 residues. V dropped 6 bases and J dropped 0 bases, with 11 bases sitting between them. Assay: immunoSEQ multiplex PCR; the TCRdb copy retains only in-frame clones and omits some. The table includes fewer than 650,000 clones, over 60% detected once.

Sequencing used PBMCs. This TCR was recovered from a woman in her thirties or forties in good health. Some clones in this sample may be carry-over from other donors' samples. The chain uses TRBV19 and TRBJ1-4; D remains ambiguous. The DNA of the CDR3 is TGTGCCAGTAGAAGCATAAAATCAACTAATGAAAAACTGTTTTTT. Translated, it gives CASRSIKSTNEKLFF.